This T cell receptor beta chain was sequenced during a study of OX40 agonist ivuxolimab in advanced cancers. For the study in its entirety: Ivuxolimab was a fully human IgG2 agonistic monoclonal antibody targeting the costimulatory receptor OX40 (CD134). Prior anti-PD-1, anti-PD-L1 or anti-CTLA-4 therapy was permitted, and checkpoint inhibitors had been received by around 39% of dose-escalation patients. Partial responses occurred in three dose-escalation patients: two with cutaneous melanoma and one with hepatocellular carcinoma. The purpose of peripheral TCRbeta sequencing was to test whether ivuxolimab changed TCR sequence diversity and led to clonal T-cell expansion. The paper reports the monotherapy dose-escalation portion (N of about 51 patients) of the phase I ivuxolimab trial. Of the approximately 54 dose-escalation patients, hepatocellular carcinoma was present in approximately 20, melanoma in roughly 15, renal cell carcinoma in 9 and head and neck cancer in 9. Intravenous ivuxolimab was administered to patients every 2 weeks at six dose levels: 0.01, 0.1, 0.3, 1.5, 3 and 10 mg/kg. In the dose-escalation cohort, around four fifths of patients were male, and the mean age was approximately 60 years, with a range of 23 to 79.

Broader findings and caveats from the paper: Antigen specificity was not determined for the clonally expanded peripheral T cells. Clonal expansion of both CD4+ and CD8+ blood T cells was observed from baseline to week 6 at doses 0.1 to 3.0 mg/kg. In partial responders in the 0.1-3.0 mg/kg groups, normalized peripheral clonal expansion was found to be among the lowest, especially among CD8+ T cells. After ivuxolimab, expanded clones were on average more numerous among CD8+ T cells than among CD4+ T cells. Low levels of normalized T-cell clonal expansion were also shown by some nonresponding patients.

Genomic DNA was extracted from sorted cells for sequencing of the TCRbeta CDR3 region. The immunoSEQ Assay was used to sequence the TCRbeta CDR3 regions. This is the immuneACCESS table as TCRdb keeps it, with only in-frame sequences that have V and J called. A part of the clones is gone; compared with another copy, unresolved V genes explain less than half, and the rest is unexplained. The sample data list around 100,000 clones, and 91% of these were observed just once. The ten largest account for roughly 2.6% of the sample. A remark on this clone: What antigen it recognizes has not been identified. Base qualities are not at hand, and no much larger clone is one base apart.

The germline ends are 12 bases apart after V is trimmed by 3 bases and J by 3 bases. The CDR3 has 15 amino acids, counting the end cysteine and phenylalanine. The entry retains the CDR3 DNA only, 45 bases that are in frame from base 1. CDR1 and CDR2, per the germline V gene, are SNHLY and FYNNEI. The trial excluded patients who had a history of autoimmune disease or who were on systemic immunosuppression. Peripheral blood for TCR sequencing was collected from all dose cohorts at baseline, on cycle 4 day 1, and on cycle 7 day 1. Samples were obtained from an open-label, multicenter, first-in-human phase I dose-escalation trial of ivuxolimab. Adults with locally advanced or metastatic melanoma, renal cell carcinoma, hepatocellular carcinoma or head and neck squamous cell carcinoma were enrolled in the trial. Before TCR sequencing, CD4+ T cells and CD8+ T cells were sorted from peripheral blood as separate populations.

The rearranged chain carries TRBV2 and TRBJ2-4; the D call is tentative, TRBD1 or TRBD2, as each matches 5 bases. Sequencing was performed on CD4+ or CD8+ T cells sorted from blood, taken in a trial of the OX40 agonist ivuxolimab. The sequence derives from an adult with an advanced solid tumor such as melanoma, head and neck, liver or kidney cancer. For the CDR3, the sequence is CASSDGGIGKNIQYF. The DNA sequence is TGTGCCAGCAGTGATGGGGGAATCGGCAAAAACATTCAGTACTTC.